This T cell receptor (beta chain) derives from a study of cytomegalovirus exposure and HLA in healthy donors. The PCR used 60 Vbeta and 13 Jbeta primers. Clones were read by immunoSEQ multiplex PCR, and TCRdb kept only the in-frame ones, dropping some. In total, the table holds fewer than 100,000 clones. The CDR3 totals 17 residues. Germline-derived CDR1 and CDR2 are KGHSH and LQKENI. V shed 2 bases and J shed 3 bases, with 16 bases lying between them. The sequencing sample was made of PBMCs. This sequence was found in a man aged 18 to 29 in good health and CMV-seropositive. The chain is built from TRBV18 and TRBJ2-2, with unresolved D. CDR3 protein: CASSPAPNSLDTGELFF. DNA for the CDR3: TGTGCCAGCTCACCAGCCCCTAACAGCCTCGACACCGGGGAGCTGTTTTTT. The full variable domain, in which reference TRBV18 and TRBJ2-2 provide the parts outside the CDR3, is NAGVMQNPRHLVRRRGQEARLRCSPMKGHSHVYWYRQLPEEGLKFMVYLQKENIIDESGMPKERFSAEFPKEGPSILRIQQVVRGDSAAYFCASSPAPNSLDTGELFFGEGSRLTVL.